This record covers a single T cell receptor beta chain. This table comes from immunoSEQ multiplex PCR, and its TCRdb copy is limited to in-frame clones, with some not included. The sample lists tens of thousands of clones, 75% to 90% occurring once. V shed 0 bases and J shed 6 bases, with 13 bases lying between them. The length of the CDR3 is 14 residues. Germline loops: CDR1 SGHRS, CDR2 YFSETQ. These data come from a study of technical replicates of blood from a few donors. The receptor was derived from a human donor in good health. Some clones in this sample may be carry-over from other donors' samples. V and J are TRBV5-1 and TRBJ2-7, with D possibly being TRBD1 (6 bases). What was sequenced was PBMCs. CDR3 protein: CASSLGTGSGEQYF. Written as DNA, the CDR3 is TGCGCCAGCAGCTTGGGTACAGGGTCAGGCGAGCAGTACTTC.